The next 25 T cell receptor beta chains were all read from a single sample in a study of T cell changes during pregnancy in multiple sclerosis. Only in-frame clones appear in the TCRdb table, and some are missing; sequencing was by immunoSEQ multiplex PCR. This table has some 29,000 clones, approximately 88% appearing once. The input for sequencing was CD4+ T cells from peripheral blood mononuclear cells, taken in the first trimester of pregnancy. Every receptor here comes from a female donor in good health, enrolled as a control in a pregnancy study.

This clone occurred once. The chain employs TRBV7-2 and TRBJ1-2; TRBD1 is a possible D gene (6 bases). Germline values: CDR1 SGHTA, CDR2 FQGNSA. CDR3 length: 17 residues. Trimming left V 4 bases short and J 0 bases short, with 18 bases between. DNA for the CDR3: TGTGCCAGCAGCTCACGATTCCAGGCAGGGGCTAACTATGGCTACACCTTC. Its protein product is CASSSRFQAGANYGYTF.

The chain uses TRBV25-1 and TRBJ1-3; D is uncertain. The CDR3 loop spans 13 amino acids. The V gene lost 7 bases and the J gene lost 7 bases, with 14 bases spanning the gap. Germline V gives CDR1 MGHDK, CDR2 SYGVNS. CDR3 DNA: TGTGCCAGCAATGGCAGGCTCTGGAACACCATATATTTT. Translated, it gives CASNGRLWNTIYF.

The chain links TRBV9 to TRBJ2-7, with TRBD1 identical over 7 bases. The CDR3 runs 14 residues. The germline V gene encodes CDR1 SGDLS and CDR2 YYNGEE. V lost 0 bases, J lost 3 bases, and 3 bases stayed unmatched. Here the CDR3 reads CASSVGGTDYEQYF. The CDR3 DNA sequence: TGTGCCAGCAGCGTAGGAGGGACAGACTACGAGCAGTACTTC.

V is TRBV4-1 and J is TRBJ1-2; TRBD1 aligns across 9 bases. CDR1 is MGHRA and CDR2 is YSYEKL in the germline V gene. With V trimmed by 1 base and J by 4 bases, 10 bases remained unmatched. CDR3 length: 17 amino acids. CDR3 DNA: TGCGCCAGCAGCCAAGTTACTGGGGGACAGGGAGGCTATGGCTACACCTTC. Translation: CASSQVTGGQGGYGYTF.

The chain joins TRBV7-9 to TRBJ2-1; no clear D gene. This CDR3 spans 13 amino acids. Germline CDR1 is SEHNR and CDR2 is FQNEAQ (reference sequence). Trimming shortened V by 5 bases and J by 2 bases, and 7 bases separated the two germline ends. CDR3 region: CASSPTTYNEQFF. As DNA, the CDR3 is TGTGCCAGCAGCCCAACAACCTACAATGAGCAGTTCTTC.

The chain is built from TRBV7-2 and TRBJ2-7, with D maybe TRBD1 (5 bases). Trimming left V 1 base short and J 0 bases short, with 13 bases between. Germline V lookup: CDR1 SGHTA, CDR2 FQGNSA. The CDR3 loop spans 16 amino acids. The CDR3 here is CASSLEGQVISYEQYF. CDR3 DNA: TGTGCCAGCAGCTTAGAGGGGCAGGTAATCTCCTACGAGCAGTACTTC.

The chain has TRBV4-1 and TRBJ2-2; 10 nucleotides match TRBD2. Per germline, CDR1 MGHRA and CDR2 YSYEKL. V shed 4 bases and J 2 bases; nucleotides not matched to a gene: 7. The CDR3 runs 17 residues. The CDR3 spells CASSPASGGPNTGELFF. The CDR3 DNA sequence: TGCGCCAGCAGCCCCGCTAGCGGGGGACCTAACACCGGGGAGCTGTTTTTT.

This rearrangement joins TRBV5-6 to TRBJ2-7; TRBD2 matches at 9 bases. Germline V gene data show CDR1 as SGHDT and CDR2 as YYEEEE. The CDR3 contains 15 residues. The J segment lost 0 bases and the V segment lost 1 base, leaving 2 bases of the junction unmatched. The CDR3 coding sequence is TGTGCCAGCAGCTTGTCGACTAGCGGCTCCTACGAGCAGTACTTC. This codes for CASSLSTSGSYEQYF.

CDR3 DNA sequence: TGTGCCAGTAGTACACAGGGGTACAATGAGCAGTTCTTC. Amino acid sequence: CASSTQGYNEQFF. V and J are TRBV19 and TRBJ2-1, with TRBD1 matching 7 bases. CDR1 is LNHDA, CDR2 SQIVND, per germline (reference sequence). This CDR3 has 13 amino acids. With 4 bases clipped from V and 4 bases from J, the junction kept 1 base outside the gene matches.

V usage is TRBV10-3 and J usage is TRBJ1-6; 7 positions agree with TRBD1. CDR1 and CDR2 from the germline V gene are ENHRY and SYGVKD. V dropped 5 bases and J dropped 7; count of bases not matched to a gene: 5. The CDR3 is made up of 14 amino acids. The CDR3 loop reads CAISSGTANSPLHF. The CDR3, as DNA: TGTGCCATCAGTTCCGGGACAGCCAATTCACCCCTCCACTTT.

The chain combines TRBV9 with TRBJ2-1, with 12 bases fitting TRBD2. J lost 4 bases, V lost 0 bases, and 5 bases had no gene match. Germline V CDR1 and CDR2: SGDLS, YYNGEE. There are 17 residues in the CDR3. In nucleotides, the CDR3 is TGTGCCAGCAGCGTAGGACTAGCGGGGGCGCTATACAATGAGCAGTTCTTC. This sequence encodes CASSVGLAGALYNEQFF.

The chain combines TRBV6-5 with TRBJ2-1, with 11 bases aligning to TRBD2. The CDR3 consists of 15 residues. The V and J ends lost 6 bases and 5 bases, in that order; junction bases with no gene match: 6. CDR1 MNHEY and CDR2 SVGAGI come from the germline V gene. This CDR3 is CASSPRLAGNNEQFF. The CDR3 DNA is TGTGCCAGCAGCCCCCGACTAGCGGGAAACAATGAGCAGTTCTTC.

The CDR3 nucleotides are TGTGCTAGTGGTTTGGTACTAGGGGGCGGGATTACCGAGCAGTACTTC. Translation: CASGLVLGGGITEQYF. The genes are TRBV12-5 and TRBJ2-7; TRBD1 might be the D (7 bases). CDR3 length: 16 residues. The germline V gene encodes CDR1 LGHNT and CDR2 FRNRAP. Trimming removed 0 bases from V and 6 bases from J, with 18 bases in between.

The chain employs TRBV28 and TRBJ2-7, with TRBD2 matching 8 bases. CDR3 size: 15 residues. V was pared by 6 bases and J by 2 bases, with 9 bases of the junction left unmatched. Germline V gives CDR1 MDHEN, CDR2 SYDVKM. The CDR3 DNA is TGTGCCAGCAGAACGCCGGGACTAGTAACCTACGAGCAGTACTTC. The encoded protein is CASRTPGLVTYEQYF.

The J gene is TRBJ2-7, the V gene TRBV7-6; no firm D call. This CDR3 has 14 residues. V lost 5 bases to trimming and J lost 7 bases, with 18 bases between them. CDR1 SGHVS and CDR2 FNYEAQ come from the germline V gene. CDR3 sequence reads: CASSLQAGSREQYF. CDR3 coding DNA: TGTGCCAGCAGCCTACAAGCTGGATCGAGGGAGCAGTACTTC.

The CDR3 DNA reads TGTGCCAGCAGCTCTACACCCCTACTCCGGGACAGACAAGAGACCCAGTACTTC. Protein product: CASSSTPLLRDRQETQYF. The gene calls are TRBV7-9 and TRBJ2-5; 7 bases align to TRBD1. The CDR3 consists of 18 residues. Trimming took 4 bases from V and 2 from J; bases not matched to a gene: 16. Per the germline V gene, CDR1 is SEHNR and CDR2 is FQNEAQ (reference sequence).

The chain employs TRBV11-2 and TRBJ2-1; 12 bases agree with TRBD2. Germline CDR1 and CDR2: SGHAT and FQNNGV. There are 16 residues in the CDR3. V lost 0 bases to trimming and J lost 15 bases; unmatched junction nucleotides: 12. CDR3 protein: CASSLEASGGAKVPFF. The CDR3 nucleotides are TGTGCCAGCAGCTTAGAGGCTAGCGGGGGGGCCAAGGTGCCGTTCTTC. The full variable domain, with the rest looked up from reference TRBV11-2 and TRBJ2-1, is EAGVAQSPRYKIIEKRQSVAFWCNPISGHATLYWYQQILGQGPKLLIQFQNNGVVDDSQLPKDRFSAERLKGVDSTLKIQPAKLEDSAVYLCASSLEASGGAKVPFFGPGTRLTVL.

This clone has only a few counts. The rearrangement links TRBV2 to TRBJ2-3; 9 bases fit TRBD1. Germline V gene data show CDR1 as SNHLY and CDR2 as FYNNEI. V lost 4 bases, J lost 5 bases, and 10 bases stayed unmatched. The CDR3 loop spans 16 amino acids. The CDR3 DNA is TGTGCCAGCAGTGCGCTGGCCGGACAGGGGAAAGATACGCAGTATTTT. Translation: CASSALAGQGKDTQYF.

This clone appeared a few times. This sequence joins TRBV5-1 and TRBJ1-1, with D possibly TRBD1 on 5 matching bases. The CDR3 extends over 13 amino acids. The V and J ends lost 6 bases and 2 bases respectively, with 11 bases between them. Germline V gene data show CDR1 as SGHRS and CDR2 as YFSETQ. The CDR3 here is CASTTGDNTEAFF. The DNA for the CDR3 is TGCGCCAGCACTACGGGGGACAACACTGAAGCTTTCTTT.

V gene TRBV7-2 combines with J gene TRBJ2-1; D possibly corresponds to TRBD1 (6 bases). V was pared by 11 bases and J by 8 bases, with 22 bases between. There are 14 residues in the CDR3. The germline V gene encodes CDR1 SGHTA and CDR2 FQGNSA. The CDR3 DNA sequence: TGTGCCTCAAGAACCGGGACACTTATAGATGAGCAGTTCTTC. This translates into CASRTGTLIDEQFF.

The genes are TRBV29-1 and TRBJ2-1; a weak D match, TRBD1 (6 bases). Between the trimmed V and J ends, which lost 0 bases and 2 bases, there was a span of 14 bases. The germline V gene encodes CDR1 SQVTM and CDR2 ANQGSEA. The CDR3 consists of 16 residues. In DNA, the CDR3 is TGCAGCGTTGAAGATCGTCAGGGGAGACCCTACAATGAGCAGTTCTTC. Protein product: CSVEDRQGRPYNEQFF.

The chain employs TRBV7-9 and TRBJ2-1, with a tentative D call TRBD2 (6 bases). CDR3 size: 12 residues. The V gene's germline CDR1 is SEHNR and CDR2 FQNEAQ (reference sequence). Trimming took off 5 bases at V and 6 bases at J, with 8 bases between the two ends. CDR3 DNA: TGTGCCAGCAGCCCCGGGGGCAATGAGCAGTTCTTC. The encoded protein is CASSPGGNEQFF. The whole variable domain, remainder taken from reference TRBV7-9 and TRBJ2-1, is DTGVSQNPRHKITKRGQNVTFRCDPISEHNRLYWYRQTLGQGPEFLTYFQNEAQLEKSRLLSDRFSAERPKGSFSTLEIQRTEQGDSAMYLCASSPGGNEQFFGPGTRLTVL.

This clone came up once. V is TRBV11-2 and J is TRBJ2-7; TRBD2 is a possible D gene (6 bases). CDR1 and CDR2 (germline): SGHAT, FQNNGV. V lost 8 bases and J 6 bases, leaving 14 bases between the germline ends. The CDR3 loop spans 12 amino acids. CDR3: CASGTTSFEQYF. The CDR3 DNA reads TGTGCCAGCGGAACAACTAGCTTCGAGCAGTACTTC.

The chain links TRBV5-1 to TRBJ2-2; possible D gene TRBD1, 6 bases. The V gene lost 2 bases and the J gene lost 4 bases, with 9 bases spanning the gap. The CDR3 covers 14 residues. The germline CDR1 and CDR2 sequences are SGHRS and YFSETQ. The CDR3 region is CASSLQGVTGELFF. CDR3 nucleotides: TGCGCCAGCAGCTTACAGGGTGTCACCGGGGAGCTGTTTTTT.

This rearrangement joins TRBV19 to TRBJ2-7; TRBD2 matches 9 bases. Trimming cost V 5 bases and J 9 bases; bases outside gene matches: 14. This CDR3 is 15 amino acids long. Germline lookup yields CDR1 LNHDA and CDR2 SQIVND (reference sequence). CDR3 protein: CASSPPGASGIRQYF. The DNA for the CDR3 is TGTGCCAGTAGTCCGCCGGGAGCTAGCGGGATAAGGCAGTACTTC.